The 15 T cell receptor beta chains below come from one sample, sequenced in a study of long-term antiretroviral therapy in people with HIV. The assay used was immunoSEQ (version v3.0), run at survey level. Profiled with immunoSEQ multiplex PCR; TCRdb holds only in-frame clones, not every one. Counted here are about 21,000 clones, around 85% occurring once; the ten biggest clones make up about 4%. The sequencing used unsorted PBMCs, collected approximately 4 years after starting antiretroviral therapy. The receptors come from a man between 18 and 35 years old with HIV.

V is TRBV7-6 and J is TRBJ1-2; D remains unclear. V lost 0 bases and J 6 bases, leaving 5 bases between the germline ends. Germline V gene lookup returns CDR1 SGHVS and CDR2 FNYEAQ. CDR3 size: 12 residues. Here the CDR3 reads CASSLAGNGYTF. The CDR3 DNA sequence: TGTGCCAGCAGCTTAGCAGGGAATGGCTACACCTTC.

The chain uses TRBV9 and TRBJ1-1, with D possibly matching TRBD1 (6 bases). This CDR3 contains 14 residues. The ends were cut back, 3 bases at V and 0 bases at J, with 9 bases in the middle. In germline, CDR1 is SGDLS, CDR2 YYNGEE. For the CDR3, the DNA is TGTGCCAGCAGCGACGGACAGATGAACACTGAAGCTTTCTTT. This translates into CASSDGQMNTEAFF.

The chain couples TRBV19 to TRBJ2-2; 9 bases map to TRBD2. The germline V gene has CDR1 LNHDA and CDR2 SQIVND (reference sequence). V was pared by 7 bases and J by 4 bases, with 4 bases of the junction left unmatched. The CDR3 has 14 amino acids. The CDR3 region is CASTQAGGTGELFF. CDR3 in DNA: TGTGCCAGTACTCAAGCGGGGGGCACCGGGGAGCTGTTTTTT.

The CDR3 coding sequence is TGTGCCAGCAGTGAAATGGGGCTAGGGTCCTATAATTCACCCCTCCACTTT. This codes for CASSEMGLGSYNSPLHF. The chain recombines TRBV2 with TRBJ1-6; D may be TRBD1 (5 bases). CDR3 length: 17 amino acids. Germline V CDR1 and CDR2: SNHLY, FYNNEI. V shed 2 bases and J shed 1 base, with 12 bases lying between them.

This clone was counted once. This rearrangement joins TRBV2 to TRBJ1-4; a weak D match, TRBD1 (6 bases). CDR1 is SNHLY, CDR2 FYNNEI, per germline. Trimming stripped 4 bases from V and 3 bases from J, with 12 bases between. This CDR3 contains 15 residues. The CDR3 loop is CASSGASGANEKLFF. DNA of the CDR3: TGTGCCAGCAGTGGGGCATCAGGGGCTAATGAAAAACTGTTTTTT.

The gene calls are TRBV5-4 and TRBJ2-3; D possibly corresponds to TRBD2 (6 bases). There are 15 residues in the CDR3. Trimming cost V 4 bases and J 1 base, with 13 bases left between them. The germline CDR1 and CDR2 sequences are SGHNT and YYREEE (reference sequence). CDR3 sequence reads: CASSTGTARTDTQYF. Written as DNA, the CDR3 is TGTGCCAGCAGCACCGGGACTGCCCGCACAGATACGCAGTATTTT.

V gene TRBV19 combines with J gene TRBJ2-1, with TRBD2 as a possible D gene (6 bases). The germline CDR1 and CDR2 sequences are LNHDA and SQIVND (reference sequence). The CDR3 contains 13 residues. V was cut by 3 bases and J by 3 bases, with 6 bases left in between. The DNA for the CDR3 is TGTGCCAGTAGTATCGGGGGCTACAATGAGCAGTTCTTC. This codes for CASSIGGYNEQFF.

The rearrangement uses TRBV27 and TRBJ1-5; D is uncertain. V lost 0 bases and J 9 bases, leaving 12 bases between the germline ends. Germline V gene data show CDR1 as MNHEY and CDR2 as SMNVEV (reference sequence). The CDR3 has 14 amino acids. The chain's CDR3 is CASSLSRTRWPQHF. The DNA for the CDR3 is TGTGCCAGCAGTTTATCCAGGACCAGGTGGCCCCAGCATTTT.

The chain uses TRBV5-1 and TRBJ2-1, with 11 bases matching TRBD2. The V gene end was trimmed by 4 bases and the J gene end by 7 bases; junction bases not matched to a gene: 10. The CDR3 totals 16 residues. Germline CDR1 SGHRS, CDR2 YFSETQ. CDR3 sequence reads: CASSPDLGTSGNEQFF. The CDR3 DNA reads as TGCGCCAGCAGCCCCGACCTTGGGACTAGCGGTAATGAGCAGTTCTTC. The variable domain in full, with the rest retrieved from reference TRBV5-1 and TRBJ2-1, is KAGVTQTPRYLIKTRGQQVTLSCSPISGHRSVSWYQQTPGQGLQFLFEYFSETQRNKGNFPGRFSGRQFSNSRSEMNVSTLELGDSALYLCASSPDLGTSGNEQFFGPGTRLTVL.

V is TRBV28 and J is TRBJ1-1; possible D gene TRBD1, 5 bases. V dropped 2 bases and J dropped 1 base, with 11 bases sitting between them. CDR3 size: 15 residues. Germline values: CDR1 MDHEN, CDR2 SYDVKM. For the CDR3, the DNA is TGTGCCAGCAGTTTAGGGGACGCCTCGAACACTGAAGCTTTCTTT. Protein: CASSLGDASNTEAFF.

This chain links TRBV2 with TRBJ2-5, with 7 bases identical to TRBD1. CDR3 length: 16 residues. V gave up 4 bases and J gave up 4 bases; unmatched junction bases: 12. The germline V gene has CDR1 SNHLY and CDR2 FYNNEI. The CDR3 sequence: CASSVGDRESRETQYF. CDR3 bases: TGTGCCAGCAGTGTTGGGGACAGAGAAAGTCGAGAGACCCAGTACTTC.

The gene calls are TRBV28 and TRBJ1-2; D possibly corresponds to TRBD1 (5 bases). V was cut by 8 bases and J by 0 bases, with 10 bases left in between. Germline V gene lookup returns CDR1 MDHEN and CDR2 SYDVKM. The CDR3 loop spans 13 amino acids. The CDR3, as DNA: TGTGCCAGCCACAGGATAACTAACTATGGCTACACCTTC. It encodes CASHRITNYGYTF.

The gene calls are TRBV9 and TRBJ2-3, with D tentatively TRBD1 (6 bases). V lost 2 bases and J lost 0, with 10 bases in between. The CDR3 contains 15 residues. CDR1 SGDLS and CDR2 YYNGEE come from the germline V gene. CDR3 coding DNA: TGTGCCAGCAGCGTGGGGGCGATGAGCACAGATACGCAGTATTTT. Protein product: CASSVGAMSTDTQYF. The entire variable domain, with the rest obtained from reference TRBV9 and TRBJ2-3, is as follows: DSGVTQTPKHLITATGQRVTLRCSPRSGDLSVYWYQQSLDQGLQFLIQYYNGEERAKGNILERFSAQQFPDLHSELNLSSLELGDSALYFCASSVGAMSTDTQYFGPGTRLTVL.

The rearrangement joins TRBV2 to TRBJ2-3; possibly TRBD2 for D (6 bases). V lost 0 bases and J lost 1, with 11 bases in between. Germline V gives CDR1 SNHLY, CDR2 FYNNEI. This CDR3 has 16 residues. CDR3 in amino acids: CASSEALGGGTDTQYF. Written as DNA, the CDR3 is TGTGCCAGCAGTGAAGCGCTTGGCGGGGGCACAGATACGCAGTATTTT.

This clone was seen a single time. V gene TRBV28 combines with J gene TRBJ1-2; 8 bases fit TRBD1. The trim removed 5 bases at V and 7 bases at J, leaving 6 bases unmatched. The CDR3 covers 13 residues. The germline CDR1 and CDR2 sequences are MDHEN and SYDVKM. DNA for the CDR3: TGTGCCAGCAGTCTTCAGGGGGCGGGTGGCTACACCTTC. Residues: CASSLQGAGGYTF.